The 30 T cell receptor beta chains below were found in one sample sequenced in a study of early T cells in non-severe SARS-CoV-2 infection. TCRdb processed the 5' RACE reads anew with MiXCR; each CDR3 protein has one entry. This sample has tens of thousands of distinct CDR3 sequences; about 15% occur once, and the top ten carry just over 5%. The sequences come from whole blood, collected at baseline. These receptor sequences come from an adult who was a healthcare worker with PCR-confirmed SARS-CoV-2 infection or an uninfected control (not recorded which).

This clonotype was picked up many times. This rearrangement joins TRBV10-3 to TRBJ2-3; 8 bases fit TRBD1. With V trimmed by 8 bases and J by 2 bases, 9 bases remained unmatched. The germline CDR1 and CDR2 sequences are ENHRY and SYGVKD. The CDR3 covers 15 residues. DNA of the CDR3: TGTGCCATCGGAGGACAGGGCGGGGACACAGATACGCAGTATTTT. Translating gives CAIGGQGGDTDTQYF.

V is TRBV19 and J is TRBJ1-5; D remains unclear. Trimming took 3 bases from V and 3 from J, leaving 6 bases between them. The CDR3 consists of 13 residues. CDR1 is LNHDA and CDR2 is SQIVND in the germline V gene (reference sequence). This chain's CDR3 is CASSMRANQPQHF. CDR3 sequence (DNA): TGTGCCAGTAGTATGCGGGCCAATCAGCCCCAGCATTTT.

The chain joins TRBV20-1 to TRBJ2-3; tentative D call: TRBD2 (6 bases). The CDR3 runs 12 residues. CDR1 is DFQATT, CDR2 SNEGSKA, per germline (reference sequence). Written as DNA, the CDR3 is TGCAGCGCGGCGGGGAGCACAGATACGCAGTATTTT. It translates to CSAAGSTDTQYF.

CDR3 loop: CASSPLSGSGAGELFF. CDR3 DNA: TGTGCCAGCAGTCCACTTAGCGGGAGCGGTGCCGGGGAGCTGTTTTTT. This chain uses TRBV28 with TRBJ2-2; 9 positions match TRBD2. The V gene's germline CDR1 is MDHEN and CDR2 SYDVKM. This CDR3 contains 16 residues. The V segment lost 5 bases and the J segment 6 bases; nucleotides outside the gene matches: 10. Variable domain in full (rest from reference TRBV28 and TRBJ2-2): DVKVTQSSRYLVKRTGEKVFLECVQDMDHENMFWYRQDPGLGLRLIYFSYDVKMKEKGDIPEGYSVSREKKERFSLILESASTNQTSMYLCASSPLSGSGAGELFFGEGSRLTVL.

This clonotype appeared a few times. The chain is built from TRBV28 and TRBJ2-1; D may be TRBD2 (5 bases). Trimming shortened V by 8 bases and J by 9 bases, and 11 bases separated the two germline ends. The length of the CDR3 is 11 residues. Germline V lookup: CDR1 MDHEN, CDR2 SYDVKM. CDR3 DNA: TGTGCCAGCGGTTGGAGGTCTGAGCAGTTCTTC. As protein: CASGWRSEQFF.

The chain links TRBV6-5 to TRBJ1-1; perhaps TRBD1 as D (6 bases). CDR3 length: 15 amino acids. CDR1 is MNHEY and CDR2 is SVGAGI in the germline V gene. Deletions cut 2 bases from V and 4 bases from J, with 14 bases between. This CDR3 reads CASSYARGLGTEAFF. DNA for the CDR3: TGTGCCAGCAGTTACGCCCGGGGGCTAGGCACTGAAGCTTTCTTT.

In this sample, this clonotype turned up once. This chain connects TRBV15 to TRBJ1-4, with D perhaps matching TRBD1 (5 bases). CDR3 length: 15 amino acids. Deletions cut 4 bases from V and 6 bases from J, with 15 bases between. Germline loops: CDR1 LNHNV, CDR2 YYDKDF (reference sequence). The CDR3 sequence is CATSTLTEGDEKLFF. The DNA of the CDR3 is TGTGCCACCAGCACCCTGACAGAGGGAGATGAAAAACTGTTTTTT.

Ten or more counts support this clonotype. This chain uses TRBV7-8 with TRBJ2-3; D is ambiguous. CDR1 SGHVS and CDR2 FQNEAQ come from the germline V gene. V lost 2 bases to trimming and J lost 3 bases, with 6 bases between them. This CDR3 is built from 13 residues. The CDR3 bases are TGTGCCAGCAGCTTATTTTGGACAGATACGCAGTATTTT. Translating it yields CASSLFWTDTQYF.

This chain uses TRBV5-4 with TRBJ2-6, with 7 bases that match TRBD1. CDR1 is SGHNT, CDR2 YYREEE, per germline (reference sequence). CDR3 length equals 16 residues. V dropped 5 bases and J dropped 2; count of bases not matched to a gene: 7. Written as DNA, the CDR3 is TGTGCCAGCAGTGACAGGGAAGTCACTGGGGCCAACGTCCTGACTTTC. It yields the protein CASSDREVTGANVLTF.

V gene TRBV2 combines with J gene TRBJ1-6; TRBD1 might be the D (6 bases). The CDR3 extends over 15 amino acids. The V end was cut by 5 bases, the J end by 1 base, with 9 bases between. Germline CDR1 is SNHLY and CDR2 is FYNNEI. CDR3 residues: CASSPGQSYNSPLHF. The CDR3 coding sequence is TGTGCCAGCAGTCCCGGACAGTCCTATAATTCACCCCTCCACTTT. Complete variable domain (other parts from reference TRBV2 and TRBJ1-6): EPEVTQTPSHQVTQMGQEVILRCVPISNHLYFYWYRQILGQKVEFLVSFYNNEISEKSEIFDDQFSVERPDGSNFTLKIRSTKLEDSAMYFCASSPGQSYNSPLHFGNGTRLTVT.

This chain joins TRBV7-9 and TRBJ2-7, with TRBD2 as a possible D gene (7 bases). V was clipped by 7 bases and J by 3 bases, with 13 bases between them. CDR3 length: 13 amino acids. Looked up from germline, CDR1 is SEHNR and CDR2 is FQNEAQ (reference sequence). CDR3 nucleotide sequence: TGTGCCAGCAACAGGGAGGGGGACTACGAGCAGTACTTC. This translates into CASNREGDYEQYF. The full variable domain, rest sourced from reference TRBV7-9 and TRBJ2-7, is DTGVSQNPRHKITKRGQNVTFRCDPISEHNRLYWYRQTLGQGPEFLTYFQNEAQLEKSRLLSDRFSAERPKGSFSTLEIQRTEQGDSAMYLCASNREGDYEQYFGPGTRLTVT.

In this sample, this clonotype turned up a few times. The chain links TRBV18 to TRBJ2-3; TRBD2 matches at 14 bases. Germline loops: CDR1 KGHSH, CDR2 LQKENI. V lost 6 bases and J lost 4; bases outside the gene matches: 6. This CDR3 has 16 residues. CDR3 in amino acids: CASSQGTSGSPDTQYF. The CDR3 DNA reads as TGTGCCAGCTCTCAAGGGACTAGCGGGAGTCCAGATACGCAGTATTTT.

This clonotype showed up just a few times. The chain employs TRBV24-1 and TRBJ2-7; TRBD2 is a possible D gene (6 bases). The V gene lost 4 bases and the J gene lost 4 bases, with 10 bases spanning the gap. CDR1 and CDR2 (germline): KGHDR, SFDVKD. This CDR3 is 13 amino acids long. This chain's CDR3 is CATSETSRYEQYF. CDR3 bases: TGTGCCACCAGTGAAACTAGCCGGTACGAGCAGTACTTC.

This clonotype was counted a few times. The chain has TRBV15 and TRBJ1-5; D may be TRBD1 (5 bases). Germline V CDR1 and CDR2: LNHNV, YYDKDF (reference sequence). With 1 base removed from V and 6 bases from J, the gap between germline ends came to 16 bases. The CDR3 contains 16 residues. CDR3 DNA: TGTGCCACCAGCAGAGTAGGGCAGGGAGGTCGTCAGCCCCAGCATTTT. This sequence encodes CATSRVGQGGRQPQHF. The complete variable domain, with remaining parts taken from reference TRBV15 and TRBJ1-5, reads DAMVIQNPRYQVTQFGKPVTLSCSQTLNHNVMYWYQQKSSQAPKLLFHYYDKDFNNEADTPDNFQSRRPNTSFCFLDIRSPGLGDTAMYLCATSRVGQGGRQPQHFGDGTRLSIL.

The rearrangement uses TRBV7-3 and TRBJ2-3; TRBD2 is a possible D gene (6 bases). The ends were cut back, 5 bases at V and 6 bases at J, with 12 bases in the middle. This CDR3 comprises 13 residues. Germline values: CDR1 SGHTA, CDR2 FQGTGA. The CDR3 sequence is CASSASGSDTQYF. As DNA, the CDR3 is TGTGCCAGCAGCGCTTCCGGGAGCGATACGCAGTATTTT.

This clonotype was seen at least ten times. The chain has TRBV10-2 and TRBJ1-1; weak D call: TRBD1 (5 bases). Germline loops: CDR1 WSHSY, CDR2 SAAADI. Trimming removed 5 bases at V and 3 bases at J, with 16 bases between. The CDR3 runs to 15 residues. The DNA for the CDR3 is TGCGCCAGCAGTCGGACACCCAACGCTGACACTGAAGCTTTCTTT. It translates to CASSRTPNADTEAFF.

This clonotype was seen a few times. J is TRBJ2-3 and V is TRBV23-1; D perhaps matches TRBD1 (6 bases). TRBV23-1 is assigned to the ORF class and has an uncertain function. Trimming stripped 7 bases from V and 3 bases from J, with 11 bases between. The CDR3 totals 13 residues. CDR3 sequence reads: CASNDRKTDTQYF. For the CDR3, the DNA is TGCGCCAGCAACGACAGGAAGACAGATACGCAGTATTTT.

This clonotype appeared a few times. The V call is TRBV28, the J call TRBJ1-2; TRBD1 aligns across 7 bases. Per germline, CDR1 MDHEN and CDR2 SYDVKM. After removal of 8 bases from V and 8 bases from J, the junction contained 20 bases not matched to a gene. The CDR3 loop spans 16 amino acids. Written as DNA, the CDR3 is TGTGCCAGCCGCTCTTCCCCTTCGACAGGGCGGGTAGGCTACACCTTC. Residues: CASRSSPSTGRVGYTF.

The sample holds a few counts of this clonotype. CDR3: CASSRRPGGTAYYEQYF. The CDR3 coding sequence is TGTGCCAGCAGTCGACGCCCAGGGGGGACAGCCTACTACGAGCAGTACTTC. V is TRBV7-6 and J is TRBJ2-7; TRBD1 is a possible D gene (7 bases). V shed 6 bases and J shed 3 bases, with 24 bases lying between them. There are 17 residues in the CDR3. Germline V gives CDR1 SGHVS, CDR2 FNYEAQ.

Only a few counts were recorded for this clonotype. This chain connects TRBV12-3 or TRBV12-4 to TRBJ2-1; TRBD2 might be the D (6 bases). This CDR3 is built from 15 residues. Trimming took off 7 bases at V and 0 bases at J, with 13 bases between the two ends. CDR3 loop: CASISGRTSYNEQFF. CDR3 bases: TGTGCCAGCATTTCAGGGAGGACCTCCTACAATGAGCAGTTCTTC.

This clonotype was counted only a few times. The V call is TRBV6-2 or TRBV6-3, the J call TRBJ2-1; 10 positions match TRBD2. There are 16 residues in the CDR3. Germline V gene data show CDR1 as MNHEY and CDR2 as SVGEGT. Trimming cost V 8 bases and J 6 bases; bases outside gene matches: 13. In nucleotides, the CDR3 is TGTGCCAGCGGCCACTATTCAGCGGGAGGGCCCAATGAGCAGTTCTTC. Protein product: CASGHYSAGGPNEQFF.

The J gene is TRBJ2-3, the V gene TRBV4-2; 7 nucleotides align to TRBD2. Trimming at V came to 3 bases and at J to 3 bases, leaving 6 bases not matched to a gene. Germline V CDR1 and CDR2: LGHNA, YNFKEQ. The CDR3 has 15 residues. The CDR3 DNA reads TGTGCCAGCAGCCAGGACCCACTAGCGACAGATACGCAGTATTTT. Its protein product is CASSQDPLATDTQYF.

As regards this clonotype: A junction end diverges from the germline sequence, so it may reflect a read error. The chain uses TRBV28 and TRBJ1-3; D may be TRBD1 (5 bases). The CDR3 has 17 amino acids. Germline CDR1 MDHEN, CDR2 SYDVKM. CDR3 sequence: CASRNRGGVLSGNTIYF. The CDR3, as DNA: TGTGCAAGCAGAAACCGTGGGGGGGTTCTCTCTGGAAACACCATATATTTT.

As to this clonotype: As the CDR3 is not closed by the conserved phenylalanine or tryptophan, this likely results from a read error. This chain links TRBV6-1 with TRBJ2-3; no clear D gene. The CDR3 spans 13 residues. V was cut by 8 bases and J by 3 bases, with 12 bases left in between. The germline CDR1 and CDR2 sequences are MNHNS and SASEGT. CDR3 coding DNA: TGTGCCAGCTGCCTAGACGGGACAGATACGCAGTATTAT. This translates into CASCLDGTDTQYY.

This clonotype came up a few times. Its ends do not fully match the called genes, so a read error is possible. J is TRBJ2-4 and V is TRBV2; the match to TRBD2 covers 10 bases. Germline CDR1 and CDR2: SNHLY and FYNNEI. The CDR3 contains 17 residues. CDR3 in DNA: TGTGCCAGTAGTGTTCTAGCGGGAGAGTTGGCCAAAAACATTCAGTACTTC. Amino acids: CASSVLAGELAKNIQYF. The variable domain in full, completed from reference TRBV2 and TRBJ2-4, reads EPEVTQTPSHQVTQMGQEVILRCVPISNHLYFYWYRQILGQKVEFLVSFYNNEISEKSEIFDDQFSVERPDGSNFTLKIRSTKLEDSAMYFCASSVLAGELAKNIQYFGAGTRLSVL.

This chain links TRBV7-3 with TRBJ2-7, with 8 bases that match TRBD1. The germline CDR1 and CDR2 sequences are SGHTA and FQGTGA. Losses at the gene ends were 4 bases for V and 5 bases for J; bases not matched to a gene: 4. CDR3 size: 13 residues. CDR3 DNA sequence: TGTGCCAGCAGCTCGACAGGGGCAGACGAGCAGTACTTC. The encoded protein is CASSSTGADEQYF.

This chain uses TRBV20-1 with TRBJ2-7; 10 bases fit TRBD1. The CDR3 consists of 13 residues. The J segment lost 2 bases and the V segment lost 6 bases, leaving 4 bases of the junction unmatched. Germline CDR1 reads DFQATT; CDR2 reads SNEGSKA (reference sequence). The CDR3 sequence: CSAGTGAPYEQYF. The CDR3 bases are TGCAGTGCAGGGACAGGGGCTCCCTACGAGCAGTACTTC.

The V gene is TRBV18, the J gene TRBJ2-1; tentatively, D is TRBD1 or TRBD2 (5 bases each). V lost 3 bases and J lost 0, with 9 bases in between. The CDR3 covers 15 residues. CDR1 and CDR2 from the germline V gene are KGHSH and LQKENI. This CDR3 reads CASSPGAGSYNEQFF. DNA of the CDR3: TGTGCCAGCTCACCCGGGGCGGGCTCCTACAATGAGCAGTTCTTC.

This chain joins TRBV12-3 or TRBV12-4 and TRBJ1-5, with 7 bases matching TRBD1. Trimming cost V 5 bases and J 0 bases; bases outside gene matches: 13. This CDR3 contains 18 residues. CDR3 region: CASSTRSTGVYSNQPQHF. The CDR3 DNA reads as TGTGCCAGCAGTACCCGCTCAACAGGGGTCTATAGCAATCAGCCCCAGCATTTT.

V gene TRBV20-1 combines with J gene TRBJ1-5; a possible D gene is TRBD1 (6 bases). CDR1 DFQATT and CDR2 SNEGSKA come from the germline V gene (reference sequence). The CDR3 has 16 amino acids. The ends were cut back, 6 bases at V and 0 bases at J, with 18 bases in the middle. The CDR3 is CSANSGTLYSNQPQHF. The DNA for the CDR3 is TGCAGTGCCAACTCCGGGACACTCTATAGCAATCAGCCCCAGCATTTT.